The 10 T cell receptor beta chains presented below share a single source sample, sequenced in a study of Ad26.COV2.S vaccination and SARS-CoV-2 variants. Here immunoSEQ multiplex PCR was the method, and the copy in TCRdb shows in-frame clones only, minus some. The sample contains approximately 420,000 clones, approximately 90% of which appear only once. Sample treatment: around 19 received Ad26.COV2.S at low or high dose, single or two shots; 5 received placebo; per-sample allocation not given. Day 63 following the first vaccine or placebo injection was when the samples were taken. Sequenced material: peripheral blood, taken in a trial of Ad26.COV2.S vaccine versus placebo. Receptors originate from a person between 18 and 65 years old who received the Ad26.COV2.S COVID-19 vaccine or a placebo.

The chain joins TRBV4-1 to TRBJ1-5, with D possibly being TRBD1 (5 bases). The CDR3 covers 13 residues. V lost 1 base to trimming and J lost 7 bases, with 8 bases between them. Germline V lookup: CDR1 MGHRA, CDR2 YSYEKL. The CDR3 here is CASSQGGGQPQHF. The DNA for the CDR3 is TGCGCCAGCAGCCAAGGGGGCGGACAGCCCCAGCATTTT.

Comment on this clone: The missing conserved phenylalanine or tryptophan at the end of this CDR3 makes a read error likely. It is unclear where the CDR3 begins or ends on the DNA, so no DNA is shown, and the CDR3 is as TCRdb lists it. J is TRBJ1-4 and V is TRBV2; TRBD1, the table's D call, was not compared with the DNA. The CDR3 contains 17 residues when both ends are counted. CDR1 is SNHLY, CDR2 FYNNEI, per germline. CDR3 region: CASSTTGGRTGALVRLG.

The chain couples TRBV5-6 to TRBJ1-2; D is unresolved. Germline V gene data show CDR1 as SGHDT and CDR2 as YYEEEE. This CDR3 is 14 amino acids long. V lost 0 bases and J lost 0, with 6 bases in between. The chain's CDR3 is CASSLAQPNYGYTF. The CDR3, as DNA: TGTGCCAGCAGCTTGGCCCAACCTAACTATGGCTACACCTTC.

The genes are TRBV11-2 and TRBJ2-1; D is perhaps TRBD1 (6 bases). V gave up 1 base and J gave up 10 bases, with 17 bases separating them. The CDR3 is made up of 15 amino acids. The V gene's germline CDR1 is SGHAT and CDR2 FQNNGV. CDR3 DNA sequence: TGTGCCAGCAGCTTAGTAGGGGGATCGGGCCACGAGCAGTTCTTC. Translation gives CASSLVGGSGHEQFF.

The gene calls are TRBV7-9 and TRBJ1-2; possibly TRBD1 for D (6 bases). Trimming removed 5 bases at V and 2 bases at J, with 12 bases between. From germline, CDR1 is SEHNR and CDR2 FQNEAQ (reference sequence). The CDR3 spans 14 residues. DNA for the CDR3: TGTGCCAGCAGCCCGGGGACATCAAACTATGGCTACACCTTC. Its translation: CASSPGTSNYGYTF.

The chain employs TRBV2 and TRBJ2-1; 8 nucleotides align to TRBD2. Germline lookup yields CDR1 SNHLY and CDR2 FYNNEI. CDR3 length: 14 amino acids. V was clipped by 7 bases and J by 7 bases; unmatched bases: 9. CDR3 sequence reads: CASTAGLAFNEQFF. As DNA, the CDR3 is TGTGCCAGCACCGCCGGACTAGCCTTTAATGAGCAGTTCTTC.

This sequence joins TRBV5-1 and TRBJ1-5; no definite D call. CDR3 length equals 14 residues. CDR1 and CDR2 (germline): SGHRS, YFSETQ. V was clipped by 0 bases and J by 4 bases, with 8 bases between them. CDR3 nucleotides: TGCGCCAGCAGCTTGGGTGGGGATAATCAGCCCCAGCATTTT. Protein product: CASSLGGDNQPQHF.

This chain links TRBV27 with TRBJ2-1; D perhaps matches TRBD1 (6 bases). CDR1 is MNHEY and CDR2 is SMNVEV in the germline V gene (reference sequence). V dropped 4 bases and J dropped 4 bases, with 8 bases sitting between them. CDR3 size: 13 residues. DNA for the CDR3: TGTGCCAGCAGTTCGGGACATTACAATGAGCAGTTCTTC. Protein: CASSSGHYNEQFF.

The CDR3 here is CASSADSRYQPQHF. CDR3 bases: TGTGCCAGCAGTGCCGACAGTCGATATCAGCCCCAGCATTTT. V is TRBV2 and J is TRBJ1-5; TRBD1 might be the D (5 bases). Germline V gene sequence: CDR1 SNHLY, CDR2 FYNNEI. Trimming took off 4 bases at V and 5 bases at J, with 12 bases between the two ends. This CDR3 is built from 14 residues.

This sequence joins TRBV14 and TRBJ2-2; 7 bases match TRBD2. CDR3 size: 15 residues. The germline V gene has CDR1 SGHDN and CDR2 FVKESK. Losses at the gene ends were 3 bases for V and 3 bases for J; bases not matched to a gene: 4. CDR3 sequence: CASSHPRGDTGELFF. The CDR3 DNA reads TGTGCCAGCAGCCACCCCCGGGGGGACACCGGGGAGCTGTTTTTT.